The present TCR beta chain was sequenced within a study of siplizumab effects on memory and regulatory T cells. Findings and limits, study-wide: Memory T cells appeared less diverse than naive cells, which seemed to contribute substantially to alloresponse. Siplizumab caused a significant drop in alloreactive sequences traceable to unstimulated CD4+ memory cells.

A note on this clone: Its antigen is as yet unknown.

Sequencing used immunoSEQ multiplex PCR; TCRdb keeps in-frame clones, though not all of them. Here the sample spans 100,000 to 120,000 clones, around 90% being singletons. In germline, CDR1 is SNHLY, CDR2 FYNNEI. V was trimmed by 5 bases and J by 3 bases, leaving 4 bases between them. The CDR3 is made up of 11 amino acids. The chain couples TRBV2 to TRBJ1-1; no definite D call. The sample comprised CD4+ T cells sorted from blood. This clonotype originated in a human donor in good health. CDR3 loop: CASSIDTEAFF. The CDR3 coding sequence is TGTGCCAGCAGTATAGACACTGAAGCTTTCTTT.